This is a list of T cell receptor beta chains from one sample in a study of blood T cells in healthy people across ages. TCRdb used MiXCR to reprocess the 5' RACE reads, holding one entry per CDR3 protein. The top ten clones hold roughly 9% of a sample with hundreds of thousands of distinct CDR3 sequences, around 24% of them seen once. In addition, the sample was reused for a study of T cells of mothers and their children.

Sequenced input: blood. These receptors came from a boy younger than 18 in good health. Both conserved end residues are part of each CDR3. The D gene is left open where the match is weak. A clone size is listed for some rows: how often the clone was seen (once, few, many), or a class if it is expanded.

j_gene	d_gene	v_gene	abundance	CDR3aa	CDR3nt
TRBJ2-1	TRBD2	TRBV29-1	NA	CSVGLAGGVEQFF	TGCAGCGTTGGGCTAGCGGGGGGGGTTGAGCAGTTCTTC
TRBJ2-1	NA	TRBV11-1	few	CASSPSGSRDEQFF	TGTGCCAGCAGCCCCTCGGGTAGCAGGGATGAGCAGTTCTTC
TRBJ2-1	NA	TRBV9	NA	CASSVGDGYNEQFF	TGCGCCAGCAGCGTAGGCGACGGATACAATGAGCAGTTCTTC
TRBJ2-1	TRBD2	TRBV20-1	few	CSASVGRENEQFF	TGCAGTGCGTCTGTCGGGAGGGAGAATGAGCAGTTCTTC
TRBJ1-1	NA	TRBV5-5	NA	CASGLGPNTEAFF	TGTGCCAGCGGTTTGGGTCCGAACACTGAAGCTTTCTTT
TRBJ2-7	NA	TRBV13	NA	CASSFGGALSYEQYF	TGTGCCAGCAGCTTCGGCGGGGCCCTCTCCTACGAGCAGTACTTC
TRBJ2-3	TRBD2	TRBV4-3	NA	CASSQDRLAGGTDTQYF	TGCGCCAGCAGCCAAGATAGGCTAGCGGGGGGCACAGATACGCAGTATTTT
TRBJ1-1	TRBD1	TRBV5-1	few	CASSLTGGTTEAFF	TGCGCCAGCAGCTTGACAGGGGGCACCACTGAAGCTTTCTTT
TRBJ1-1	TRBD1	TRBV4-3	NA	CASSQPGQGTEAFF	TGCGCCAGCAGCCAGCCGGGACAGGGCACTGAAGCTTTCTTT
TRBJ2-1	TRBD1	TRBV27	NA	CAGSWGTGLDLNEQFF	TGTGCCGGCAGTTGGGGGACAGGGTTAGATCTTAATGAGCAGTTCTTC
TRBJ1-2	NA	TRBV20-1	few	CSAPQRTNYGYTF	TGCAGTGCCCCACAGCGAACTAACTATGGCTACACCTTC
TRBJ2-7	NA	TRBV7-3	NA	CASSLEQLSYEQYF	TGTGCCAGCAGCTTAGAGCAGTTATCCTACGAGCAGTACTTC
TRBJ2-1	TRBD2	TRBV29-1	few	CSVLAGLVHNEQFF	TGCAGCGTGCTAGCGGGACTAGTCCACAATGAGCAGTTCTTC
TRBJ2-6	TRBD1	TRBV7-9	NA	CAYTTDRTSGANVLTF	TGTGCCTACACAACGGACAGGACCTCTGGGGCCAACGTCCTGACTTTC
TRBJ2-1	TRBD2	TRBV4-3	few	CASSQGISSGIHQFF	TGCGCCAGCAGCCAAGGGATATCTAGCGGGATACATCAGTTCTTC
TRBJ2-5	TRBD2	TRBV4-2	once	CASSQSGLAGDMFF	TGTGCCAGCAGCCAATCGGGACTAGCGGGAGATATGTTCTTC
TRBJ2-7	NA	TRBV4-3	few	CASSLGTDRTYEQYF	TGCGCCAGCAGCCTCGGAACCGACAGAACCTACGAGCAGTACTTC
TRBJ2-1	TRBD1	TRBV15	NA	CATSAQGVGSYNEQFF	TGTGCCACCAGCGCCCAGGGGGTCGGCTCCTACAATGAGCAGTTCTTC
TRBJ2-3	NA	TRBV7-9	NA	CASSRAVGGTDTQYF	TGTGCCAGCAGCAGAGCGGTGGGGGGAACAGATACGCAGTATTTT
TRBJ2-3	NA	TRBV7-9	few	CASSLRLGGDTQCF	TGTGCCAGCAGCTTACGACTGGGGGGAGATACGCAGTGTTTT
TRBJ1-2	NA	TRBV12-3/TRBV12-4	once	CASSFRRQPYGYTF	TGTGCCAGCAGTTTTCGGAGACAGCCCTATGGCTACACCTTC
TRBJ2-1	NA	TRBV20-1	once	CSAWGRDTSYNEQFF	TGCAGTGCTTGGGGACGGGACACATCCTACAATGAGCAGTTCTTC
TRBJ2-1	NA	TRBV7-8	NA	CASSTRGEQFF	TGTGCCAGCAGCACTCGAGGTGAGCAGTTCTTC
TRBJ2-2	TRBD2	TRBV7-2	NA	CASSPLLAGVTGELFF	TGTGCCAGCAGCCCTCTTTTGGCGGGGGTGACCGGGGAGCTGTTTTTT
TRBJ1-6	TRBD1	TRBV29-1	NA	CSVGQASSYNSPLHF	TGCAGCGTCGGACAGGCATCCTCCTATAATTCACCCCTCCACTTT
TRBJ2-7	TRBD2	TRBV20-1	NA	CSATWTSSYEQYF	TGCAGTGCTACCTGGACTAGCTCCTACGAGCAGTACTTC
TRBJ1-4	NA	TRBV6-2/TRBV6-3	NA	CASRTQADTELFF	TGTGCCAGTAGAACCCAGGCGGATACGGAACTGTTTTTT
TRBJ1-2	TRBD1	TRBV30	NA	CAWSAPGGSRGYTF	TGTGCCTGGAGTGCGCCAGGGGGCTCGAGAGGCTACACCTTC
TRBJ2-7	NA	TRBV20-1	NA	CSAPTISGHDYEQYF	TGCAGTGCTCCAACCATCTCGGGGCATGACTACGAGCAGTACTTC
TRBJ1-5	NA	TRBV20-1	NA	CSAARGPPNQPQHF	TGCAGTGCAGCCCGCGGACCGCCAAATCAGCCCCAGCATTTT
TRBJ2-3	NA	TRBV13	NA	CASSLAGGSSDTQYF	TGTGCCAGCAGCTTAGCGGGGGGCTCTTCAGATACGCAGTATTTT
TRBJ2-3	TRBD1	TRBV6-6	NA	CASRRTGFRDTQYF	TGTGCCAGCAGACGGACAGGGTTCAGGGATACGCAGTATTTT
TRBJ2-1	NA	TRBV7-9	many	CASSLGNEQFF	TGTGCCAGCAGCTTAGGCAATGAGCAGTTCTTC
TRBJ1-1	NA	TRBV29-1	NA	CSVGPSGNTEAFF	TGCAGCGTTGGACCATCCGGAAACACTGAAGCTTTCTTT
TRBJ2-7	TRBD2	TRBV7-9	NA	CASSSAGRDEQYF	TGTGCCAGCAGCTCCGCGGGGAGGGACGAGCAGTACTTC
TRBJ1-1	NA	TRBV5-5	few	CVSSSLQGMNTEAFF	TGTGTCAGCAGCTCCCTACAGGGTATGAACACTGAAGCTTTCTTT
TRBJ2-7	TRBD1	TRBV2	NA	CASSRTGQGYEQYF	TGTGCCAGCAGTCGGACGGGACAGGGTTACGAGCAGTACTTC
TRBJ1-2	TRBD1	TRBV27	few	CASSLSQGARGYGYTF	TGTGCCAGCAGTTTATCTCAGGGGGCGCGGGGCTATGGCTACACCTTC
TRBJ2-5	TRBD2	TRBV20-1	few	CSASPGLGEETQYF	TGCAGTGCTAGTCCTGGACTAGGCGAAGAGACTCAGTACTTC
TRBJ2-2	TRBD2	TRBV9	NA	CASSAPLTSGKATGELFF	TGTGCCAGCAGCGCCCCCCTGACTAGCGGGAAAGCCACCGGGGAGCTGTTTTTT
TRBJ2-2	NA	TRBV4-3	NA	CASSQDAATTGELFF	TGCGCCAGCAGCCAAGATGCAGCCACCACCGGGGAGCTGTTTTTT